What follows are 3 T cell receptor beta chains derived from one specimen sequenced in a study of blood T cell repertoires in COVID-19. Data came from immunoSEQ multiplex PCR; TCRdb stores just in-frame clones and leaves some out. The sample yields 200,000 or so clones, roughly 87% seen once. Material: peripheral blood. These receptors were taken from a man aged 40-50 years with active or convalescent COVID-19.

The V and J genes are TRBV7-2 and TRBJ2-7; 7 bases are shared with TRBD1. V lost 2 bases, J lost 3 bases, and 4 bases stayed unmatched. This CDR3 spans 14 amino acids. Germline V gene sequence: CDR1 SGHTA, CDR2 FQGNSA. For the CDR3, the DNA is TGTGCCAGCAGCTTATACAGGGGTATCTACGAGCAGTACTTC. Translating it yields CASSLYRGIYEQYF.

The chain joins TRBV7-3 to TRBJ2-2; perhaps TRBD1 as D (6 bases). The V end was cut by 5 bases, the J end by 7 bases, with 23 bases between. The germline V gene encodes CDR1 SGHTA and CDR2 FQGTGA. The CDR3 consists of 17 residues. The CDR3 loop reads CASSPDSTNFQGGELFF. The DNA of the CDR3 is TGTGCCAGCAGCCCGGACAGTACTAATTTTCAGGGCGGGGAGCTGTTTTTT. The variable domain in full, with the rest retrieved from reference TRBV7-3 and TRBJ2-2, is GAGVSQTPSNKVTEKGKYVELRCDPISGHTALYWYRQSLGQGPEFLIYFQGTGAADDSGLPNDRFFAVRPEGSVSTLKIQRTERGDSAVYLCASSPDSTNFQGGELFFGEGSRLTVL.

V usage is TRBV28 and J usage is TRBJ2-7; 10 bases are a match to TRBD1. CDR3 size: 16 residues. The germline gives CDR1 MDHEN, CDR2 SYDVKM. V lost 5 bases, J lost 2 bases, and 9 bases stayed unmatched. Here the CDR3 DNA reads TGTGCCAGCAGTCCCTCGGGACAGGGGAAGCCCTACGAGCAGTACTTC. Amino acid sequence: CASSPSGQGKPYEQYF.